The rows below give T cell receptor beta chains drawn from one sample of a study of blood T cell repertoires in COVID-19. TCRdb's table, derived via immunoSEQ multiplex PCR, lists solely in-frame clones and lacks some. Of roughly 200,000 clones in the sample, roughly 80% were seen once. The sequenced material came from peripheral blood. These receptor sequences come from a man aged 50 to 59 who had recovered from COVID-19. Both conserved end residues are part of each CDR3. The D gene is left open where the match is weak. Clone size appears in some rows only: once, few, many, or a class for an expanded clone.

D	V	J	size	DNA	CDR3
-	TRBV19	TRBJ2-2	-	TGTGCCAGTAGTATAGTAGCGGCGAACACCGGGGAGCTGTTTTTT	CASSIVAANTGELFF
-	TRBV4-2	TRBJ1-3	few	TGTGCCAGCAGCCCGGGACTAGGGTTCTCTGGAAACACCATATATTTT	CASSPGLGFSGNTIYF
TRBD2	TRBV5-1	TRBJ2-1	-	TGCGCCAGCAGCTTGGTAGCGGGAGGAAGCTCCTACAATGAGCAGTTCTTC	CASSLVAGGSSYNEQFF
TRBD1	TRBV5-1	TRBJ2-7	once	TGCGCCAGCAGCTTACGGGACAGGGGGCTGTACGAGCAGTACTTC	CASSLRDRGLYEQYF
TRBD1	TRBV24-1	TRBJ2-4	-	TGTGCCACCAGTGAGGGGACAGCACGGCGATACTTC	CATSEGTARRYF
-	TRBV28	TRBJ1-2	-	TGTGCCAGCAGCCAAGGACAGACTACGGAGATGAGAGGCTACACCTTC	CASSQGQTTEMRGYTF
-	TRBV19	TRBJ1-4	-	TGTGCCAGTAGTACAGAGACAGGATCTAATGAAAAACTGTTTTTT	CASSTETGSNEKLFF
-	TRBV3-1/TRBV3-2	TRBJ1-2	-	TGTGCCAGCAGCCCCCCGGAGGGGTATGGCTACACCTTC	CASSPPEGYGYTF
TRBD1	TRBV9	TRBJ1-3	-	TGTGCCAGCAGCGTGTTACCAGGGGGCTCTGGAAACACCATATATTTT	CASSVLPGGSGNTIYF
-	TRBV7-6	TRBJ1-5	-	TGTGCCAGCAGCTTAATTTCTGGCCAGGGGAGCAATCAGCCCCAGCATTTT	CASSLISGQGSNQPQHF
-	TRBV3-1/TRBV3-2	TRBJ1-4	-	TGTGCCAGCAGCCAAGATGTCGCAGGGAGGGAAAAACTGTTTTTT	CASSQDVAGREKLFF
-	TRBV3-1/TRBV3-2	TRBJ1-2	-	TGTGCCAGCAGCCATCCCGGCTTTGGGAGGGGATATGGCTACACCTTC	CASSHPGFGRGYGYTF
TRBD2	TRBV5-4	TRBJ2-3	-	TGTGCCAGCAGCTTGGGCGGGAGGGCCTCAGATACGCAGTATTTT	CASSLGGRASDTQYF
-	TRBV28	TRBJ1-3	-	TGTGCCACCAAATTGTCCAACACCATATATTTT	CATKLSNTIYF
TRBD1	TRBV3-1/TRBV3-2	TRBJ1-2	-	TGTGCCAGCAGCCAAGATTGGTCGGGACAGGGGGCTAGGGGCTACACCTTC	CASSQDWSGQGARGYTF
-	TRBV7-2	TRBJ2-1	-	TGTGCCAGCCGGCGGGGAAACGATGAGCAGTTCTTC	CASRRGNDEQFF